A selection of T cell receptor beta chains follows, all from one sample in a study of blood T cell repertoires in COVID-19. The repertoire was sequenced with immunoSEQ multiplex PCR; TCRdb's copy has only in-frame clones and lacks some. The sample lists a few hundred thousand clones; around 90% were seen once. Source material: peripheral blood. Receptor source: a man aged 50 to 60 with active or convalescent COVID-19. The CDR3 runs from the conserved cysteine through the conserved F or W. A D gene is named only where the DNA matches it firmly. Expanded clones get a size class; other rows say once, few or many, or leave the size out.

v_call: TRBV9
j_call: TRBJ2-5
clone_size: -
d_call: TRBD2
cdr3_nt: TGTGCCAGCAGCGTAGGGAGAACGGGGGGCCAAGAGACCCAGTACTTC
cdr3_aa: CASSVGRTGGQETQYF

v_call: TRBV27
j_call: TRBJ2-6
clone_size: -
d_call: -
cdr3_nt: TGTGCCAGCAGTGCGACAAACGGGGCCAACGTCCTGACTTTC
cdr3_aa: CASSATNGANVLTF

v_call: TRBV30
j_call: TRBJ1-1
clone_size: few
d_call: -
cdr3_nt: TGTGCCTGGAGTGTATGGCCAGGGTCCGCTGAAGCTTTCTTT
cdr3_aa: CAWSVWPGSAEAFF

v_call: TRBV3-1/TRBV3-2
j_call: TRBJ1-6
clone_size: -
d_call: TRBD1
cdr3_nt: TGTGCCAGCAGCCAGGGACAGGGGAATTCACCCCTCCACTTT
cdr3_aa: CASSQGQGNSPLHF

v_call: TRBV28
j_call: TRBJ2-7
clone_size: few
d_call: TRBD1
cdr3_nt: TGTGCCAGCATACTGGACAGGGTTCGGGGCGAGCAGTACTTC
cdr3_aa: CASILDRVRGEQYF

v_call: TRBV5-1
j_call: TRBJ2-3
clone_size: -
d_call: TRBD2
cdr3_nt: TGCGCCAGCAGAGATAATAGCGGGGGTTCCACAGATACGCAGTATTTT
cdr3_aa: CASRDNSGGSTDTQYF

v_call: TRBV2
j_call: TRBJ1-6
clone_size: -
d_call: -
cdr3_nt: TGTGCCAGCAGCACCGATACCGAGGGTTCACCCCTCCACTTT
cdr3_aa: CASSTDTEGSPLHF

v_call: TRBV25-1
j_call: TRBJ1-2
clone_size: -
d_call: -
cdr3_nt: TGTGCCAGGTGCGTTTACGGAGTGCACTATGGCTACACCTTC
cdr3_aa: CARCVYGVHYGYTF

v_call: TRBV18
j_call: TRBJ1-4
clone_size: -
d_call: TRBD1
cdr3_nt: TGTGCCAGCACCCTCGGGCAGGGGGGAGAAAAACTGTTTTTT
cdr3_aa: CASTLGQGGEKLFF

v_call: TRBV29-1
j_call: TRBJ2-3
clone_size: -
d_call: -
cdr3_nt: TGCAGCGTCAAAGCTGGCACAGATACGCAGTATTTT
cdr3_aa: CSVKAGTDTQYF

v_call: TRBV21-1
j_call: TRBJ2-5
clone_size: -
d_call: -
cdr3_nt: TGTGCCAGCAGCAAAGCGTCGAGCGGCCTCCAAGAGACCCAGTACTTC
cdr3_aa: CASSKASSGLQETQYF

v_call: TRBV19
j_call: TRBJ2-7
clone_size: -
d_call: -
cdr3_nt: TGTGCCAGTAGTAGACAGACTTCCTCCTACGAGCAGTACTTC
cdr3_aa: CASSRQTSSYEQYF

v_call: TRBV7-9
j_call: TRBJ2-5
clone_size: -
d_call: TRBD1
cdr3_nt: TGTGCCAGCAGCGGACCGTCAGGGGGCCAAGAGACCCAGTACTTC
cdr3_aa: CASSGPSGGQETQYF

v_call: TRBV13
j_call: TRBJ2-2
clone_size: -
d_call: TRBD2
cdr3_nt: TGTGCCAGCAGCCTACCCCGGGGGGGCGGATACACCGGGGAGCTGTTTTTT
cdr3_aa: CASSLPRGGGYTGELFF

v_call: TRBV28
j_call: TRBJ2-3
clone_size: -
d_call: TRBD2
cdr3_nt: TGTGCCAGCAGGCTGGGGGGGGACACAGATACGCAGTATTTT
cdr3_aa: CASRLGGDTDTQYF

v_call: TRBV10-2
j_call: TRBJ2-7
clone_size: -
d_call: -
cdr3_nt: TGCGCCAGCCGCCAGGGTGTACCCTACGAGCAGTACTTC
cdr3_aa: CASRQGVPYEQYF